One sample yielded the 22 T cell receptor beta chains listed below, sequenced in a study of blood T cell repertoires in COVID-19. The table came from immunoSEQ multiplex PCR; TCRdb's copy has only in-frame clones and leaves some out. The sample yields fewer than 40,000 clones, about 89% seen once. Sequencing used peripheral blood. These TCRs come from a human donor in a cohort sampled during active COVID-19.

The chain uses TRBV3-1 (or the pseudogene TRBV3-2) and TRBJ2-1; D unresolved. Trimming removed 8 bases from V and 8 bases from J, with 16 bases in between. The CDR3 sequence is 13 residues long. Germline V CDR1 and CDR2: LGHDT, YNNKEL (reference sequence). The CDR3: CASVDFASDEQFF. CDR3 nucleotides: TGTGCCAGCGTTGACTTTGCCTCGGATGAGCAGTTCTTC.

The DNA for the CDR3 is TGCAGCGTTGGTAGGTCAGGTAATCAGCCCCAGCATTTT. It is translated as CSVGRSGNQPQHF. The genes are TRBV29-1 and TRBJ1-5; D gene ambiguous. V gave up 4 bases and J gave up 4 bases, with 11 bases separating them. Per the germline V gene, CDR1 is SQVTM and CDR2 is ANQGSEA. This CDR3 comprises 13 residues.

The genes are TRBV9 and TRBJ2-1; 14 bases map to TRBD2. After removal of 0 bases from V and 7 bases from J, the junction contained 6 bases not matched to a gene. The CDR3 loop spans 17 amino acids. Germline assignment: CDR1 SGDLS and CDR2 YYNGEE. This CDR3 is CASSVEGLAGVYNEQFF. DNA of the CDR3: TGTGCCAGCAGCGTAGAGGGACTAGCGGGAGTGTATAATGAGCAGTTCTTC.

This clone was seen a single time. The CDR3: CASSESPALTSGVSVTQYF. The CDR3 DNA follows: TGCGCCAGCAGTGAGTCTCCTGCCCTGACTAGCGGGGTTAGTGTTACGCAGTATTTT. This chain uses TRBV10-2 with TRBJ2-3; 11 positions agree with TRBD2. CDR3 size: 19 residues. The ends lost 0 bases at V and 8 bases at J; junction bases unmatched: 16. CDR1 and CDR2 from the germline V gene are WSHSY and SAAADI.

This rearrangement joins TRBV9 to TRBJ2-3; 7 positions agree with TRBD2. The ends lost 6 bases at V and 5 bases at J; junction bases unmatched: 3. The CDR3 has 12 amino acids. Germline V gene data show CDR1 as SGDLS and CDR2 as YYNGEE. The CDR3, as DNA: TGTGCCAGCACTCCTAGCGGAGATACGCAGTATTTT. As protein: CASTPSGDTQYF. Combining the CDR3 with reference TRBV9 and TRBJ2-3 gives the whole variable domain DSGVTQTPKHLITATGQRVTLRCSPRSGDLSVYWYQQSLDQGLQFLIQYYNGEERAKGNILERFSAQQFPDLHSELNLSSLELGDSALYFCASTPSGDTQYFGPGTRLTVL.

The chain has TRBV19 and TRBJ1-2; 9 nucleotides align to TRBD1. Germline CDR1 LNHDA, CDR2 SQIVND (reference sequence). CDR3 size: 19 residues. Trimming took 2 bases from V and 6 from J; bases not matched to a gene: 19. The CDR3 region is CASSIFYGQGRLTFDGYTF. CDR3 bases: TGTGCCAGTAGTATATTTTACGGACAGGGGCGCCTCACATTCGATGGCTACACCTTC.

The chain joins TRBV28 to TRBJ2-1, with D possibly matching TRBD1 (5 bases). Germline V gene lookup returns CDR1 MDHEN and CDR2 SYDVKM. The CDR3 is made up of 16 amino acids. Trimming stripped 2 bases from V and 4 bases from J, with 15 bases between. The CDR3 DNA is TGTGCCAGCAGTTTAATAGGGGCAGCAGGGTACAATGAGCAGTTCTTC. Residues: CASSLIGAAGYNEQFF. The whole variable domain, remainder taken from reference TRBV28 and TRBJ2-1, is DVKVTQSSRYLVKRTGEKVFLECVQDMDHENMFWYRQDPGLGLRLIYFSYDVKMKEKGDIPEGYSVSREKKERFSLILESASTNQTSMYLCASSLIGAAGYNEQFFGPGTRLTVL.

In its sample, this clone was seen once. The chain employs TRBV7-9 and TRBJ2-5; D gene uncertain. This CDR3 has 14 residues. Germline assignment: CDR1 SEHNR and CDR2 FQNEAQ (reference sequence). V gave up 3 bases and J gave up 1 base, with 9 bases separating them. CDR3 sequence reads: CASSLSPSQETQYF. CDR3 DNA: TGTGCCAGCAGCTTGAGCCCATCCCAAGAGACCCAGTACTTC.

The gene calls are TRBV21-1 and TRBJ2-7; the table names TRBD2, a call not compared with the DNA. TRBV21-1 is a recognized pseudogene. The CDR3 runs to 20 residues. The CDR3 nucleotides read TGTGCCAGCAGCAAAGTTAACCGAAGGGGGACTAGCGGGAACCTACGAGAGCAGTACGTC. It translates to CASSKVNRRGTSGNLREQYV.

The V and J genes are TRBV19 and TRBJ1-2; possible D gene TRBD1, 5 bases. Trimming pared 3 bases from V and 7 bases from J, leaving 15 bases between. The CDR3 has 14 amino acids. Germline lookup yields CDR1 LNHDA and CDR2 SQIVND (reference sequence). CDR3 residues: CASSILPGELGYTF. DNA of the CDR3: TGTGCCAGTAGTATTTTACCGGGGGAGCTTGGCTACACCTTC.

The V call is TRBV18, the J call TRBJ1-5; D is undetermined. Germline V gene data show CDR1 as KGHSH and CDR2 as LQKENI. CDR3 length equals 13 residues. The V gene lost 2 bases and the J gene lost 5 bases, with 7 bases spanning the gap. The CDR3 is CASSPMGDQPQHF. CDR3 nucleotides: TGTGCCAGCTCACCAATGGGAGATCAGCCCCAGCATTTT. The full variable domain, with the rest looked up from reference TRBV18 and TRBJ1-5, is NAGVMQNPRHLVRRRGQEARLRCSPMKGHSHVYWYRQLPEEGLKFMVYLQKENIIDESGMPKERFSAEFPKEGPSILRIQQVVRGDSAAYFCASSPMGDQPQHFGDGTRLSIL.

The chain links TRBV24-1 to TRBJ2-1, with 8 bases lining up with TRBD2. V lost 1 base, J lost 5 bases, and 6 bases stayed unmatched. The CDR3 is made up of 16 amino acids. In germline, CDR1 is KGHDR, CDR2 SFDVKD. The CDR3 reads CATSDFGGDRDNEQFF. DNA of the CDR3: TGTGCCACCAGTGATTTCGGGGGGGATAGGGACAATGAGCAGTTCTTC.

The chain employs TRBV19 and TRBJ1-1; perhaps TRBD1 as D (5 bases). V was cut by 4 bases and J by 6 bases, with 18 bases left in between. Per the germline V gene, CDR1 is LNHDA and CDR2 is SQIVND (reference sequence). This CDR3 has 15 residues. As DNA, the CDR3 is TGTGCCAGTAGTACCGTGGGGGGGGGAGCGGCTGAAGCTTTCTTT. Its protein is CASSTVGGGAAEAFF.

There are a few counts of this clone. The gene calls are TRBV6-1 and TRBJ1-1; D gene unclear. CDR1 MNHNS and CDR2 SASEGT come from the germline V gene. Trimming left V 2 bases short and J 11 bases short, with 9 bases between. The CDR3 consists of 11 residues. The CDR3 is CASSESFVAFF. CDR3 sequence (DNA): TGTGCCAGCAGTGAATCTTTTGTGGCTTTCTTT.

The rearrangement links TRBV3-1 (or the pseudogene TRBV3-2) to TRBJ2-3; 8 nucleotides agree with TRBD2. Germline CDR1 and CDR2: LGHDT and YNNKEL (reference sequence). The J segment lost 2 bases and the V segment lost 4 bases, leaving 11 bases of the junction unmatched. This CDR3 spans 17 amino acids. CDR3 nucleotides: TGTGCCAGCAGCCGTTATCAGTCTAGCGGGTACACAGATACGCAGTATTTT. Residues: CASSRYQSSGYTDTQYF.

The J gene is TRBJ2-7, the V gene TRBV27; 8 bases line up with TRBD1. There are 16 residues in the CDR3. From germline, CDR1 is MNHEY and CDR2 SMNVEV (reference sequence). V lost 8 bases and J lost 3; bases outside the gene matches: 15. This chain's CDR3 is CASFPPPGQDLYEQYV. The CDR3 bases are TGTGCCAGCTTTCCACCCCCGGGACAGGACCTCTACGAGCAGTACGTC.

This clone was seen just once. The rearrangement joins TRBV6-5 to TRBJ1-2; TRBD1 is a possible D gene (5 bases). The CDR3 runs to 13 residues. V lost 2 bases to trimming and J lost 4 bases, with 8 bases between them. Germline CDR1 is MNHEY and CDR2 is SVGAGI. The CDR3 spells CASSYAGIYGYTF. The CDR3 nucleotides read TGTGCCAGCAGTTACGCAGGGATCTATGGCTACACCTTC.

V gene TRBV18 combines with J gene TRBJ1-3, with D possibly TRBD1 on 5 matching bases. The germline V and J ends were trimmed by 3 bases and 0 bases, with 9 bases remaining between them. The CDR3 loop spans 15 amino acids. Germline-derived CDR1 and CDR2 are KGHSH and LQKENI. CDR3 coding DNA: TGTGCCAGCTCACCGTTGACAGACTCTGGAAACACCATATATTTT. Protein product: CASSPLTDSGNTIYF.

This chain joins TRBV5-5 and TRBJ1-2, with D possibly matching TRBD1 (6 bases). V shed 6 bases and J shed 0 bases, with 15 bases lying between them. This CDR3 has 15 residues. Germline CDR1 is SGHKS and CDR2 is YYEKEE (reference sequence). CDR3 region: CASTRDRLANYGYTF. CDR3 in DNA: TGTGCCAGCACCCGAGACAGGCTAGCTAACTATGGCTACACCTTC.

This chain connects TRBV5-1 to TRBJ2-1; 10 positions agree with TRBD1. There are 14 residues in the CDR3. Trimming cost V 4 bases and J 10 bases; bases outside gene matches: 8. Germline V gene lookup returns CDR1 SGHRS and CDR2 YFSETQ. CDR3 bases: TGCGCCAGCAGCCCCCAGACAGGGGGCGGGGAGCAGTTCTTC. Its translation: CASSPQTGGGEQFF.

The rearrangement uses TRBV21-1 and TRBJ2-7; the table's D call TRBD2 went unverified against the DNA. TRBV21-1 is assigned pseudogene status. The CDR3 spans 12 residues. CDR3: CASSKVGGEQYV. CDR3 nucleotide sequence: TGTGCCAGCAGCAAAGTAGGAGGCGAGCAGTACGTC.

V and J are TRBV12-3 or TRBV12-4 and TRBJ2-5; D not certain. The germline V and J ends were trimmed by 5 bases and 1 base, with 5 bases remaining between them. This CDR3 comprises 12 residues. This CDR3 reads CASSLLQETQYF. The CDR3 DNA reads as TGTGCCAGCAGTCTCCTCCAAGAGACCCAGTACTTC.